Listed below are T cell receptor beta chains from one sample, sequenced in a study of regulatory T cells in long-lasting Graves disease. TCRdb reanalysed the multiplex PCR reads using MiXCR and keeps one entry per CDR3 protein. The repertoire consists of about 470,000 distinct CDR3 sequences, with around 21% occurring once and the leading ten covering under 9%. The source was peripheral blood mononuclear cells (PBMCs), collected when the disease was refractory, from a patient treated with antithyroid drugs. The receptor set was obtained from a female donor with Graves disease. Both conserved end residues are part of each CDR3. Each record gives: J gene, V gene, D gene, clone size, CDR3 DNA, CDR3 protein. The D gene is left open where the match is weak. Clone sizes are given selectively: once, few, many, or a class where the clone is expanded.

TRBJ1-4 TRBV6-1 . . TGTGCCAGCAACCCCCGGGGGTGGTCGAATGAAAAACTGTTTTTT CASNPRGWSNEKLFF
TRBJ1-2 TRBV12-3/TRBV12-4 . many TGTGCCAGCAGTTTAGATTTAGGTGGCATTTTTCCTAACTATGGCTACACCTTC CASSLDLGGIFPNYGYTF
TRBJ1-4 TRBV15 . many TGTGCCACCAGCAGAGATCGGACGGATAATGAAAAACTGTTTTTT CATSRDRTDNEKLFF
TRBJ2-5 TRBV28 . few TGTGCCAGCAGTTTAGCAGGGCAAGAGACCCAGTGCTTC CASSLAGQETQCF
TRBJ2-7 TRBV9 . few TGTGCCAGCAGCGTAGGCGAGGGTGACTACGAGCAGTACTTC CASSVGEGDYEQYF
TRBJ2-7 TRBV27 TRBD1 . TGTGCCAGCAGACCCACAGGGGGCGCCTACGAGCAGTACTTC CASRPTGGAYEQYF
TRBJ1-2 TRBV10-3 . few TGTGCCATCTGCGGCAGGTGGGCCGATGGCTACACCTTC CAICGRWADGYTF
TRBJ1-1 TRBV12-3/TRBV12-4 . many TGTGCCAGCAGTCAAACCTTAACAGGCACTGAAGCTTTCTTT CASSQTLTGTEAFF
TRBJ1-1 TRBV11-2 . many TGTGCCAGCAGCTTAGGTTCAGGGTCCACTGAAGCTTTCTTT CASSLGSGSTEAFF
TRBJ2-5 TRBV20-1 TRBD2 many TGCAGTGCTACCGGACTAGCGGGAGGTGGTGAGACCCAGTACTTC CSATGLAGGGETQYF
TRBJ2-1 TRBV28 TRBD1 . TGTGCCAGCAGTTCAGATCCGGGACAGGGATACAATGAGCAGTTCTTC CASSSDPGQGYNEQFF
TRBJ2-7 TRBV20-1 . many TGCAGTGCCCGGAGGGCAGGAACCTACGAGCAGTACTTC CSARRAGTYEQYF
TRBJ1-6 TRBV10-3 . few TGTGCCATCAAGTCCGTAGAGAATTCACCCCTCCACTTT CAIKSVENSPLHF
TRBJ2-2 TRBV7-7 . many TGTGCTAGCAGCTTATGGGACGCTACGAACACCGGGGAGCTGTTTTTT CASSLWDATNTGELFF
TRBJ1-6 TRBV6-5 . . TGTGCCAGCAGTTGGACCATTGCGGGCAATTCACCCCTCCACTTT CASSWTIAGNSPLHF
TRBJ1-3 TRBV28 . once TGTGCCAGCAGTTCAGCCGGCTCTGGAAACACCATATATTTT CASSSAGSGNTIYF
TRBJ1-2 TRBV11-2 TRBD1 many TGTGCCAGCAGCTTAGAGACAGGGCAGGCCTATGGCTACACCTTC CASSLETGQAYGYTF
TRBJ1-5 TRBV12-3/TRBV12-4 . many TGTGCCAGCAGCCCCCCTCCTGGGCAGCCCCAGCATTTT CASSPPPGQPQHF
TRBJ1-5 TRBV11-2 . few TGTGCCAGCAGCTTACTAGGGTTTTATAGCAATCAGCCCCAGCATTTT CASSLLGFYSNQPQHF
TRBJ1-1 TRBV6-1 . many TGTGCCAGCGCATTTGACGACAGGAGCTTCGCTGAAGCTTTCTTT CASAFDDRSFAEAFF
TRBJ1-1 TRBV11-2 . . TGTGCCAGCAGCTTAGAAAGCGTCGGGAGATTGAACACTGAAGCTTTCTTT CASSLESVGRLNTEAFF
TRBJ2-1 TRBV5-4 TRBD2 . TGTGCCAGCAGGTCCGGGACTAGCGGTTACAATGAGCAGTTCTTC CASRSGTSGYNEQFF
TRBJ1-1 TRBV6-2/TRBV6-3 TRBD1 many TGTGCCAGCAGTCGCAGGGGGCTGAACACTGAAGCTTTCTTT CASSRRGLNTEAFF
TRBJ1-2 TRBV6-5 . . TGTGCCAGCAGTTACTCCGGACAAGCACCGGGCTACACCTTC CASSYSGQAPGYTF
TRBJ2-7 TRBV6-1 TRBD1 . TGTGCCAGCAGCCCCCACAGGGGGCTTACCTACGAGCAGTACTTC CASSPHRGLTYEQYF
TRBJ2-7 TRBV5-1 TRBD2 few TGCGCCAGCAGCCCGCAGATAGCGGGAGGCCCCTCTGAGCAGTACTTC CASSPQIAGGPSEQYF
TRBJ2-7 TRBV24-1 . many TGTGCCACCAGTGATAGCCACAGAGGGCAGGGCTACGAGCAGTACTTC CATSDSHRGQGYEQYF
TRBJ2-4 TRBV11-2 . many TGTGCCAGCAGCCTCAATCGGGGCAACATTCAGTACTTC CASSLNRGNIQYF
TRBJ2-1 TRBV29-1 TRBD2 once TGCAGCGTTGGACTAGCGGGAACCTACAATGAGCAGTTCTTC CSVGLAGTYNEQFF
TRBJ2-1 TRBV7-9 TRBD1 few TGTGCCAGCAGCTCGCCGACAGGGGGCTGGACCAATGAGCAGTTCTTC CASSSPTGGWTNEQFF
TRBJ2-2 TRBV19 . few TGTGCCAGTACTCCCAGGGCGGGCGGGGAGCTGTTTTTT CASTPRAGGELFF
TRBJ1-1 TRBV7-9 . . TGTGCCAGCAGCTTACCTGGGGGATCCTCCCAGGCTTTCTTT CASSLPGGSSQAFF
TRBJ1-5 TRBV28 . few TGTGCCAGCAGTTGGCCACAGGAGAATCAGCCCCAGCATTTT CASSWPQENQPQHF
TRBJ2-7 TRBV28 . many TGTGCCAGCAGTTTAGGGACACTTAGCTACGAGCAGTACTTC CASSLGTLSYEQYF
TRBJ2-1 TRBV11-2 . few TGTGCCAGCAGCCGAATTTCTAGCGTTAAGCTGTTCTTC CASSRISSVKLFF
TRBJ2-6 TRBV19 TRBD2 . TGTGCCAGTAGAAAAGGGAGGGAGTCTGGGGCCAACGTCCTGACTTTC CASRKGRESGANVLTF
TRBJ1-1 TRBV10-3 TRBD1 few TGTGCCATCACCAAAAACAGGGGGCCTGAAGCTTTCTTT CAITKNRGPEAFF
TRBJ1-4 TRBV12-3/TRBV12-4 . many TGTGCCAGCAGAAACGGGGGGGGCCTAAATGAAAAACTGTTTTTT CASRNGGGLNEKLFF
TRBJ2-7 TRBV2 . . TGTGCCAGCAAGTTAGGGACCGCGGGTTGGGAGCAGTACTTC CASKLGTAGWEQYF
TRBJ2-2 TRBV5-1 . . TGCGCCAGCAGCGGCGATCTAGCTTACACCGGGGAGCTGTTTTTT CASSGDLAYTGELFF
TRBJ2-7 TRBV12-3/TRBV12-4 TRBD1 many TGTGCCAGCAGTTTGAAGTACGCAGGGGGCGAGCAGTACTTC CASSLKYAGGEQYF
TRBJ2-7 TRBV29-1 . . TGCAGCGTTGAAAGTCCGAAAAGGGGCACCTACGAGCAGTACTTC CSVESPKRGTYEQYF